This is a list of T cell receptor beta chains from one sample in a study of blood T cells in healthy people across ages. TCRdb passed the 5' RACE reads through MiXCR, listing each CDR3 protein once. The sample lists about 780,000 distinct CDR3 sequences, approximately 24% occurring once. This sample also belongs to another study, concerning T cells of mothers and their children.

Source material: blood. These receptors originate from a boy younger than 18 in good health. Both conserved end residues are part of each CDR3. Fields, in order: CDR3 protein, CDR3 DNA, clone size, J gene, D gene, CDR3 length, V gene. A D gene is named only where the DNA matches it firmly. Clone sizes are given selectively: once, few, many, or a class where the clone is expanded.

CDR3aa: CSGTPYTEAFF; CDR3nt: TGCAGCGGGACTCCTTACACTGAAGCTTTCTTT; abundance: .; j_gene: TRBJ1-1; d_gene: .; len: 11; v_gene: TRBV29-1
CDR3aa: CASSPWDSQASGYTF; CDR3nt: TGTGCCAGCAGCCCCTGGGACAGTCAGGCTAGTGGCTACACCTTC; abundance: .; j_gene: TRBJ1-2; d_gene: TRBD1; len: 15; v_gene: TRBV7-9
CDR3aa: CASRNDRGYGYTF; CDR3nt: TGTGCCAGCAGGAATGACAGGGGCTATGGCTACACCTTC; abundance: few; j_gene: TRBJ1-2; d_gene: TRBD1; len: 13; v_gene: TRBV12-3/TRBV12-4
CDR3aa: CASSQGGAVSSYNEQFF; CDR3nt: TGTGCCAGCAGCCAAGGAGGCGCGGTGAGCTCCTACAATGAGCAGTTCTTC; abundance: few; j_gene: TRBJ2-1; d_gene: .; len: 17; v_gene: TRBV14
CDR3aa: CASSLVVGTGREKLFF; CDR3nt: TGTGCCAGCAGTTTAGTAGTCGGGACAGGGCGTGAAAAACTGTTTTTT; abundance: few; j_gene: TRBJ1-4; d_gene: TRBD1; len: 16; v_gene: TRBV12-3/TRBV12-4
CDR3aa: CSASSSGGPNEQFF; CDR3nt: TGCAGTGCTAGTTCCAGCGGGGGACCTAATGAGCAGTTCTTC; abundance: few; j_gene: TRBJ2-1; d_gene: TRBD2; len: 14; v_gene: TRBV20-1
CDR3aa: CASSFSDRETGELFF; CDR3nt: TGTGCCAGCAGCTTCTCTGACAGGGAGACCGGGGAGCTGTTTTTT; abundance: .; j_gene: TRBJ2-2; d_gene: TRBD1; len: 15; v_gene: TRBV5-4
CDR3aa: CASSLGSGALQETQYF; CDR3nt: TGTGCCAGCAGCTTAGGAAGCGGGGCCCTTCAAGAGACCCAGTACTTC; abundance: .; j_gene: TRBJ2-5; d_gene: TRBD2; len: 16; v_gene: TRBV7-9
CDR3aa: CASTPGEEGAKLFF; CDR3nt: TGTGCCAGCACCCCAGGAGAGGAGGGGGCAAAACTGTTTTTT; abundance: .; j_gene: TRBJ1-4; d_gene: TRBD1; len: 14; v_gene: TRBV2
CDR3aa: CASSQDLEGSGYAF; CDR3nt: TGTGCCAGCAGCCAAGACCTAGAAGGGTCTGGCTACGCCTTC; abundance: .; j_gene: TRBJ1-2; d_gene: .; len: 14; v_gene: TRBV14
CDR3aa: CASSLAGGAGNTIYF; CDR3nt: TGTGCCAGCAGCTTAGCAGGGGGCGCTGGAAACACCATATATTTT; abundance: few; j_gene: TRBJ1-3; d_gene: TRBD1; len: 15; v_gene: TRBV7-9
CDR3aa: CASSHLQQLNYGYTF; CDR3nt: TGTGCCAGCAGCCATCTACAGCAGCTTAACTATGGCTACACCTTC; abundance: .; j_gene: TRBJ1-2; d_gene: .; len: 15; v_gene: TRBV3-1
CDR3aa: CASSYTRQQGRPYNEQFF; CDR3nt: TGTGCCAGCAGTTACACTCGACAACAGGGGAGACCCTACAATGAGCAGTTCTTC; abundance: few; j_gene: TRBJ2-1; d_gene: TRBD1; len: 18; v_gene: TRBV6-5
CDR3aa: CASSPGQTRGTQYF; CDR3nt: TGTGCCAGCAGCCCGGGACAGACCCGGGGGACCCAGTACTTC; abundance: .; j_gene: TRBJ2-5; d_gene: TRBD1; len: 14; v_gene: TRBV7-9
CDR3aa: CASSFKKTSSGETQYF; CDR3nt: TGTGCCAGCAGCTTCAAGAAGACATCCTCGGGGGAGACCCAGTACTTC; abundance: few; j_gene: TRBJ2-5; d_gene: .; len: 16; v_gene: TRBV7-9
CDR3aa: CASGLGHVYEQYF; CDR3nt: TGTGCCAGCGGGTTGGGACACGTCTACGAGCAGTACTTC; abundance: few; j_gene: TRBJ2-7; d_gene: .; len: 13; v_gene: TRBV12-3/TRBV12-4
CDR3aa: CASSLRREVGEQYF; CDR3nt: TGTGCCAGTAGTCTCCGACGGGAGGTGGGCGAGCAGTACTTC; abundance: .; j_gene: TRBJ2-7; d_gene: TRBD2; len: 14; v_gene: TRBV19
CDR3aa: CASSRDSTDTQYF; CDR3nt: TGTGCCAGCAGTCGGGATAGCACAGATACGCAGTATTTT; abundance: many; j_gene: TRBJ2-3; d_gene: .; len: 13; v_gene: TRBV7-9
CDR3aa: CASSPSSGGKGTQYF; CDR3nt: TGTGCCAGCAGCCCATCTAGCGGGGGAAAAGGGACCCAGTACTTC; abundance: .; j_gene: TRBJ2-5; d_gene: TRBD2; len: 15; v_gene: TRBV3-1
CDR3aa: CSAPTTGEGETQYF; CDR3nt: TGCAGTGCACCCACGACAGGGGAGGGGGAGACCCAGTACTTC; abundance: .; j_gene: TRBJ2-5; d_gene: .; len: 14; v_gene: TRBV20-1
CDR3aa: CAISRSLDLRGQGIGYTF; CDR3nt: TGTGCCATCAGTAGAAGCTTGGATCTTAGGGGACAGGGTATCGGCTACACCTTC; abundance: .; j_gene: TRBJ1-2; d_gene: TRBD1; len: 18; v_gene: TRBV10-3
CDR3aa: CASSLGSASYNEQFF; CDR3nt: TGTGCCAGCAGCTTAGGGAGCGCATCCTACAATGAGCAGTTCTTC; abundance: few; j_gene: TRBJ2-1; d_gene: .; len: 15; v_gene: TRBV7-2
CDR3aa: CASRGEAEAFF; CDR3nt: TGTGCCAGCAGGGGTGAGGCTGAAGCTTTCTTT; abundance: few; j_gene: TRBJ1-1; d_gene: .; len: 11; v_gene: TRBV2
CDR3aa: CASSEGLAGGGEDTQYF; CDR3nt: TGTGCCAGCAGCGAGGGACTAGCGGGGGGGGGAGAAGATACGCAGTATTTT; abundance: .; j_gene: TRBJ2-3; d_gene: TRBD2; len: 17; v_gene: TRBV4-2
CDR3aa: CAAGASGGDLSSYNEQFF; CDR3nt: TGTGCCGCGGGCGCTAGCGGGGGGGATCTCAGCTCCTACAATGAGCAGTTCTTC; abundance: .; j_gene: TRBJ2-1; d_gene: TRBD2; len: 18; v_gene: TRBV12-3/TRBV12-4
CDR3aa: CATSRDRSDVSSPLHF; CDR3nt: TGTGCCACCAGCAGAGATAGGTCCGACGTCAGTTCACCCCTCCACTTT; abundance: .; j_gene: TRBJ1-6; d_gene: .; len: 16; v_gene: TRBV15